This T cell receptor (beta chain) was obtained from a study of human T cells and chemical hapten exposure (dated by TCRdb to the early 2020s). At the level of the whole study: For sensitization, 2% DPC in acetone was applied to a roughly 2 cm by roughly 2 cm area of upper inner arm skin. Patch testing was done on the upper back using Finn chambers containing 0.01% DPC, and results were scored after 6 days according to International Contact Dermatitis Research Group standards. Under 30 alopecia patients gave blood for TCR sequencing at one to four time points (pre-sensitization, 2, 6 and 24 weeks). Weekly therapeutic DPC doses were additionally applied to the scalp of patients throughout the roughly 23-week study period. Peripheral blood TCR repertoire changes were tracked in vivo in alopecia patients during primary and secondary sensitization to the hapten diphenylcyclopropenone (DPC). Patient blood was sampled pre-sensitization (week 0) and at 2, 6 and about 24 weeks after DPC sensitization. Libraries were pooled for sequencing, and variation in per-sample TCR yields was attributed mainly to small differences in library volumes within the pool. The patient cohort, mostly female, included alopecia areata with under or over 50% scalp involvement, alopecia totalis and alopecia universalis. The study at large found these results: The number of TCRs above 1 in 1000 frequency did not change with DPC sensitization; there was no evidence of global repertoire structure alterations. Alopecia, a presumed autoimmune disease, was present in all patients, so the immune response of the patients might differ from that of healthy individuals. The number of PT1 expanded TCRs positively correlated with patch test score, significant at thresholds 8, 16 and 32 but not 4. Compared with pre-sensitization or healthy control sets, expanded TCRs formed significantly more large CDR3 similarity clusters, which is consistent with antigen-driven responses. After repeated subsampling, changes were observed in the strength of the expansion versus patch-test correlation and in the threshold at which the correlation became significant.

The method behind the library was RACE. The listed sequencing device is NextSeq 500. During library preparation, unique molecular identifiers were attached to individual cDNA molecules so that TCRs could be counted in a quantitative, reproducible way. Each blood RNA sample was used to sequence both TCR alpha and TCR beta chains. As for the original processing: Samples had a median of 95,638 TCRs, with a range from roughly 23,224 to 750,000. V, J and CDR3 annotation of the TCR reads was performed with the Decombinator software suite. To make PS versus PT1 abundance plots, every sample was subsampled to the same number of TCRs (28,000). Expanded TCRs were defined as absent before sensitization and observed at least eight times at the 2-week time point. The public sequencing data were trimmed at Q25 with fastp and processed into clonotypes with MiXCR by TCRdb, which kept only in-frame beta chains. Merged by CDR3 protein, the rows form single entries marked with the most common genes and DNA. The authors' filters were not applied to this entry. This sample lists about 84,000 distinct CDR3 sequences; more than 9% were detected once. The ten largest make up around 4.7% of the sample.

The time point label for this specimen denotes: patch test 2, 6 weeks after DPC sensitization. Interpreted using the paper, the treatment or condition label stands for: therapeutic diphenylcyclopropenone sensitization with weekly scalp DPC. Blood at each patch-test visit was drawn before the patch test was applied. To be eligible, patients had to be aged 18 to 70, diagnosed with alopecia and judged suitable for DPC therapy, while pregnant patients were excluded. Total RNA was isolated from unfractionated whole blood collected in Tempus Blood RNA tubes. The germline V gene supplies CDR1 MNHEY and CDR2 SVGAGI. Measured from the cysteine to the phenylalanine, the CDR3 is 16 residues long. Of all the DNA, just the CDR3 is kept, 48 bases in frame from base 1. V trim: 6 bases; J trim: 3 bases; unmatched bases: 3. In regard to this clonotype: The antigen it binds to is not known. Nothing much larger sits one base from this clone, and base qualities are not available.

The rearrangement joined TRBV6-5 to TRBJ2-2, and 14 bases in between align with TRBD2. The receptor was derived from a woman between 50 and 59 years old with alopecia areata. Some clones in this sample may be carry-over from other donors' samples. Sequences were derived from whole blood, sampled in connection with sensitization to the hapten diphenylcyclopropenone (DPC). The bases read TGTGCCAGCAGCGTGGGACTAGCGGGAGACACCGGGGAGCTGTTTTTT. Translated, this is CASSVGLAGDTGELFF.